A selection of T cell receptor beta chains follows, all from one sample in a study of prognosis after radiotherapy for stage I lung cancer. TCRdb ran MiXCR on the multiplex PCR reads and lists one entry per CDR3 protein. Seen here are about 51,000 distinct CDR3 sequences, 30% to 35% observed once, and the top ten hold 9.2%. This specimen was PBMCs, taken before or after stereotactic body radiation therapy (not recorded which). Receptors originate from a donor over 45 with non-small cell lung cancer. CDR3s include the opening cysteine and the closing phenylalanine or tryptophan. A D gene is named only where the DNA matches it firmly. Clone size is not always given. Where it is, it says once, few, many or a class for expanded clones.

TRBJ2-3,many,TRBD2,TRBV27,TGTGCCAGCCCGGGCCCCGGGAGGAGTGTGCGCACAGATACGCAGTATTTT,CASPGPGRSVRTDTQYF
TRBJ2-3,many,.,TRBV19,TGTGCCAGTAGCCGTGGGGAGTACACAGATACGCAGTATTTT,CASSRGEYTDTQYF
TRBJ2-5,many,.,TRBV6-1,TGTGCCAGCAGTGAAAGGCACCAAGAGACCCAGTACTTC,CASSERHQETQYF
TRBJ2-7,many,TRBD2,TRBV27,TGTGCCAGCAGTCGCCGGGGGGGCATGGGCGAGCAGTACTTC,CASSRRGGMGEQYF
TRBJ2-7,once,.,TRBV27,TGTGCCAGCAGTCAATCGGGAGTTTCCTACGAGCATTACTTC,CASSQSGVSYEHYF
TRBJ1-2,many,.,TRBV15,TGTGCCACCAGCAGAGATACCGAGAAGGGTGGCTACACCTTC,CATSRDTEKGGYTF
TRBJ2-5,few,.,TRBV29-1,TGCAGCGTTGTTTCGGGCATGGAGACCCAGTACTTC,CSVVSGMETQYF
TRBJ2-2,once,TRBD2,TRBV6-2/TRBV6-3,TGTGCCAGCACCCCTGCTGGGCTAGCGGGATACACCGTGGAGCTGTTTTTT,CASTPAGLAGYTVELFF
TRBJ1-1,many,.,TRBV6-5,TGTGCCAGCAGTTCCCCCATCGGCTCTGAAGCTTTCTTT,CASSSPIGSEAFF
TRBJ2-1,many,.,TRBV20-1,TGCAGTGCTAGTATTGGCAGGGTCTACAATGAGCAGTTCTTC,CSASIGRVYNEQFF
TRBJ2-2,.,.,TRBV7-9,TGTGCCAGCAGCTTAGTCGCTACCACCTGGGATCTGTTTTTT,CASSLVATTWDLFF
TRBJ1-5,.,TRBD1,TRBV9,TGTGCCAGCAGCAATCAGGGGGCGGGTCAGCCCCGGCATTTT,CASSNQGAGQPRHF
TRBJ2-1,many,.,TRBV6-2/TRBV6-3,TGTGCCAGCACCAACAGGCGGGATACTGCTGAGCAGTTCTTC,CASTNRRDTAEQFF
TRBJ2-5,many,.,TRBV3-1,TGTGCCAGCAGCCAATTTGTAGATTTGATGGAGACCCAGTACTTC,CASSQFVDLMETQYF
TRBJ2-1,many,TRBD2,TRBV7-9,TGTGCCAGCAGCTTGGCTAGGGGCGGGAGGGCCCCTGAGCAGTTCTTC,CASSLARGGRAPEQFF
TRBJ2-2,.,.,TRBV5-1,TGCGCCAGCAGCTTTTCTGGGACAAGGAACACCGGGGAGCTGTTTTTT,CASSFSGTRNTGELFF
TRBJ2-1,many,.,TRBV4-2,TGTGCCAGCAGCCAAGAACAAAACTCCTACAATGAGCAGTTCTTC,CASSQEQNSYNEQFF
TRBJ2-6,many,.,TRBV11-2,TGTGCCAGCAGCTTAGTGGGTTTTGGGGCCAACGTCCTGACTTTC,CASSLVGFGANVLTF
TRBJ2-1,many,.,TRBV7-2,TGTGCCAGCAGCAACCCGGACGGGACTAATGAGCAGTTCTTC,CASSNPDGTNEQFF
TRBJ1-6,many,.,TRBV2,TGTGCCAGCAGGAGGACGTTGACCCTCCACTTT,CASRRTLTLHF
TRBJ1-3,.,TRBD1,TRBV15,TGTGCCACCAGCAGAGATCGGACAGGGAGCTCTGGAAACACCATATATTTT,CATSRDRTGSSGNTIYF
TRBJ2-3,many,TRBD1,TRBV3-1,TGTGCCAGCAGCCTGACCGTGGACAGGGCCATAAGCACAGATACGCAGTATTTT,CASSLTVDRAISTDTQYF
TRBJ1-4,many,.,TRBV11-2,TGTGCCAGCAGCTCCCCGTCGGTCGGCGAAAAACTGTTTTTT,CASSSPSVGEKLFF
TRBJ2-7,many,.,TRBV7-9,TGTGCCAGCAGCTCCCGAAGGGGGATCTCCTACGAGCAGTACTTC,CASSSRRGISYEQYF
TRBJ1-2,.,.,TRBV5-1,TGCGCCAGCAGCTCTGCCGGGCAGGGCGTTGTCTACACCTTC,CASSSAGQGVVYTF
TRBJ1-2,many,.,TRBV25-1,TGTGCCAGCAGTGAATTGAGGGGCCGCGAGGGCTACACCTTC,CASSELRGREGYTF
TRBJ2-3,.,.,TRBV11-2,TGTGCCAGCAGCCTAGGGCGGGCGGGAAGCTCAGATACGCAGTATTTT,CASSLGRAGSSDTQYF
TRBJ1-2,many,TRBD1,TRBV19,TGTGCCAGCAGGACAGGGGACCTTTATGGCTACACCTTC,CASRTGDLYGYTF
TRBJ2-3,.,.,TRBV7-6,TGTGCCAGCAGCCATCCCCCGAGGACAGATACGCAGTATTTT,CASSHPPRTDTQYF
TRBJ2-2,many,.,TRBV5-5,TGTGCCAGCAGCTTTGGGGGCGCGTTGTCCGGGGAGCTGTTTTTT,CASSFGGALSGELFF
TRBJ2-1,.,.,TRBV2,TGTGCCAGCACCGAGCAGGCCCTCAATGAGCAGTTCTTC,CASTEQALNEQFF
TRBJ2-1,.,TRBD2,TRBV20-1,TGCAGTGCGTCGGGGCTAGCGGGAGGAAGAACCTACAATGAGCAGTTCTTC,CSASGLAGGRTYNEQFF
TRBJ1-5,many,TRBD1,TRBV6-1,TGTGCCAGCAAGGAGGGGACAGGGGGCCAGCCCCAGCATTTT,CASKEGTGGQPQHF
TRBJ2-1,many,.,TRBV6-2/TRBV6-3,TGTGCCAGCAGGCCTTGGGGGCCAGCGGGGAAAGGCGATGAGCAGTTCTTC,CASRPWGPAGKGDEQFF
TRBJ2-4,many,TRBD1,TRBV4-3,TGCGCCAGCAGCCAGATTCTAGGGGGACAGGAGTACTTC,CASSQILGGQEYF
TRBJ2-7,many,TRBD2,TRBV5-1,TGCGCCAGCAGCCTCACGTCTAGCGGGATAGAGGGCAGGCAGTACTTC,CASSLTSSGIEGRQYF
TRBJ2-7,many,.,TRBV12-3/TRBV12-4,TGTGCCAGCAGTTTCAGGTCAGGGGCTAATGGCGAGCAGTACTTC,CASSFRSGANGEQYF
TRBJ1-4,many,.,TRBV4-1,TGCGCCAGCGGGGGGAGAGGAAAACTGTTTTTT,CASGGRGKLFF
TRBJ1-2,few,TRBD1,TRBV15,TGTGCCACCGGGGACAGGGTGGTCTATGGCTACACCTTC,CATGDRVVYGYTF
TRBJ1-6,many,.,TRBV19,TGTGCCAGTAGAGGAGACAGTGAGGTTTCACCCCTCCACTTT,CASRGDSEVSPLHF
TRBJ1-2,many,.,TRBV9,TGTGCCAGCAGCGTAGGACGTGGGAACTATGGCTACACCTTC,CASSVGRGNYGYTF
TRBJ2-7,many,.,TRBV5-1,TGCGCCAGCAGCTTGGAAATCGGTGGGGGCGAGCAGTACTTC,CASSLEIGGGEQYF
TRBJ1-3,many,.,TRBV20-1,TGCAGTGCTTGGGACACCGTCTTAAACACCATATATTTT,CSAWDTVLNTIYF
TRBJ1-2,many,.,TRBV6-1,TGTGCCAGCAGTCCAGGTCCATCTAACTATGGCTACACCTTC,CASSPGPSNYGYTF
TRBJ2-5,many,TRBD2,TRBV24-1,TGTGCCACCAGTGATGCCCTCCAGGGAGGGGAGACCCAGTACTTC,CATSDALQGGETQYF
TRBJ1-5,many,TRBD1,TRBV7-2,TGTGCCAGCAGCTCCGGAGGCCGGGTCAGGGGGCAGCCCCAGCATTTT,CASSSGGRVRGQPQHF
TRBJ2-7,many,.,TRBV11-3,TGTGCCAGCAGCTCAGACTGGCGGAGCTCCTACGAGCAGTACTTC,CASSSDWRSSYEQYF
TRBJ2-7,many,.,TRBV18,TGTGCCAGCTCACCAGGAGGTTCAGGCACCTACGAGCAGTACTTC,CASSPGGSGTYEQYF
TRBJ2-7,many,TRBD1,TRBV20-1,TGCAGTGCTAGCGGGGGACAGGGAGGCGACGAGCAGTACTTC,CSASGGQGGDEQYF
TRBJ2-2,.,TRBD1,TRBV7-2,TGTGCCAGCAGCATATCGTGGGGACAGTCCGGGGAGCTGTTTTTT,CASSISWGQSGELFF
TRBJ2-7,many,TRBD1,TRBV11-2,TGTGCCAGCAGCCCCGGGACAGGGGGACCCTACGAGCAGTACTTC,CASSPGTGGPYEQYF
TRBJ1-2,many,.,TRBV6-1,TGTGCCATACTGGACAGTAACTATGGCTACACCTTC,CAILDSNYGYTF
TRBJ2-7,many,.,TRBV5-1,TGCGCCAGCAGCTTGGCGGGGGTAGGGGAGCAGTACTTC,CASSLAGVGEQYF
TRBJ2-1,.,.,TRBV20-1,TGCAGTGCTAGTCAGAATGAGCAGTTCTTC,CSASQNEQFF
TRBJ2-5,many,TRBD2,TRBV27,TGTGCCAGCAGTGTTGGACTAGTTGGAACCGAGACCCAGTACTTC,CASSVGLVGTETQYF